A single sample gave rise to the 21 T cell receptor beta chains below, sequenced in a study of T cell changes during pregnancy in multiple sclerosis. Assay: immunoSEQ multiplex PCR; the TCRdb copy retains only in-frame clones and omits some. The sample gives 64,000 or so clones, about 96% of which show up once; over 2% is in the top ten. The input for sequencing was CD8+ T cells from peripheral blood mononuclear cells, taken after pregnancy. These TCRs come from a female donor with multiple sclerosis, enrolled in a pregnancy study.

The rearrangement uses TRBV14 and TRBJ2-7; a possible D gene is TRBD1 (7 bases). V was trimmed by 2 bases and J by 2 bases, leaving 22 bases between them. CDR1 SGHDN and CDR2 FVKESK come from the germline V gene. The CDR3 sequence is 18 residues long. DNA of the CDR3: TGTGCCAGCAGCCAATCCTACCTCGACAGGGAGGCGACCTACGAGCAGTACTTC. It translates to CASSQSYLDREATYEQYF.

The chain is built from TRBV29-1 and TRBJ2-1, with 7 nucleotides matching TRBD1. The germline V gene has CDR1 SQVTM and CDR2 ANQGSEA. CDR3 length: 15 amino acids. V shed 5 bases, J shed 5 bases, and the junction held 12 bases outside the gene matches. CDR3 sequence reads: CSVLLWDRDNNEQFF. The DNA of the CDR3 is TGCAGCGTTCTACTTTGGGACAGAGACAACAATGAGCAGTTCTTC.

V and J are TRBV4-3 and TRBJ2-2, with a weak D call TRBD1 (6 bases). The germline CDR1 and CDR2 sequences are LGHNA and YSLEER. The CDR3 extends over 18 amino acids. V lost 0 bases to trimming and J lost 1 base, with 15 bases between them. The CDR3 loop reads CASSQEYYRVLNTGELFF. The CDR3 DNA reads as TGCGCCAGCAGCCAAGAATACTACAGGGTTTTGAACACCGGGGAGCTGTTTTTT.

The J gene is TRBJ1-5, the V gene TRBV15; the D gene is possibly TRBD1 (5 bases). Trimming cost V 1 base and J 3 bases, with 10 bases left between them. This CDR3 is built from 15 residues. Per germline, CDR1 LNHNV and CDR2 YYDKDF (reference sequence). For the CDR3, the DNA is TGTGCCACCAGCAGAGCGGGGGGAACCAATCAGCCCCAGCATTTT. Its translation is CATSRAGGTNQPQHF.

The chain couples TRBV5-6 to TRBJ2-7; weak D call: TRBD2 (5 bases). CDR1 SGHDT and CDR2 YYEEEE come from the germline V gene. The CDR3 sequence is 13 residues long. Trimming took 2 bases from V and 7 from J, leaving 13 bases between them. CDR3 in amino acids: CASSFGVRGEQYF. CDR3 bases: TGTGCCAGCAGCTTCGGGGTTCGAGGGGAGCAGTACTTC. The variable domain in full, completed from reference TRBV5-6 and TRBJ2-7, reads DAGVTQSPTHLIKTRGQQVTLRCSPKSGHDTVSWYQQALGQGPQFIFQYYEEEERQRGNFPDRFSGHQFPNYSSELNVNALLLGDSALYLCASSFGVRGEQYFGPGTRLTVT.

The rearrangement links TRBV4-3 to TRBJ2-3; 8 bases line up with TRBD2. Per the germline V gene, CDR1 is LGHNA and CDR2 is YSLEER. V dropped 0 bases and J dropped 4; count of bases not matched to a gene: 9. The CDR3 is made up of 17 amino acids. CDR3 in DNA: TGCGCCAGCAGCCAAGAACCCAGCGGGAGTGGGGCAGATACGCAGTATTTT. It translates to CASSQEPSGSGADTQYF.

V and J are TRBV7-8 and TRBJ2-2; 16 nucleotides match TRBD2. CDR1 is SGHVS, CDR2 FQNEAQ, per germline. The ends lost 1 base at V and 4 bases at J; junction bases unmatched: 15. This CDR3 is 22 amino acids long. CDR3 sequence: CASSLGIVSGLAGGPGTGELFF. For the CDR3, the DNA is TGTGCCAGCAGCTTAGGAATTGTCTCGGGACTAGCGGGAGGGCCGGGCACCGGGGAGCTGTTTTTT.

The CDR3 DNA reads TGTGCCAGCAGCTTACTTAGCCCGTTGACAGACTCCTACGAGCAGTACTTC. Amino acids: CASSLLSPLTDSYEQYF. The rearrangement links TRBV7-9 to TRBJ2-7; a weak D match, TRBD1 (5 bases). With 2 bases removed from V and 0 bases from J, the gap between germline ends came to 17 bases. Germline loops: CDR1 SEHNR, CDR2 FQNEAQ (reference sequence). This CDR3 has 17 amino acids.

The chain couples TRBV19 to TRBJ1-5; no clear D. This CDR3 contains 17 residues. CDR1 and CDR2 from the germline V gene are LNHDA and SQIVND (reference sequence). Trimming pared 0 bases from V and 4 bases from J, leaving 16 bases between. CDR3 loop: CASSIDRWEGVNQPQHF. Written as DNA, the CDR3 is TGTGCCAGTAGTATAGATCGTTGGGAGGGTGTTAATCAGCCCCAGCATTTT. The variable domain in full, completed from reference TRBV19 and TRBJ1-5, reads DGGITQSPKYLFRKEGQNVTLSCEQNLNHDAMYWYRQDPGQGLRLIYYSQIVNDFQKGDIAEGYSVSREKKESFPLTVTSAQKNPTAFYLCASSIDRWEGVNQPQHFGDGTRLSIL.

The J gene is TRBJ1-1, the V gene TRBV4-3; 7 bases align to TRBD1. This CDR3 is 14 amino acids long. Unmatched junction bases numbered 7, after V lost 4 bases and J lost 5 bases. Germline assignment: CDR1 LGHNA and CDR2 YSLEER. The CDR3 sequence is CASSPAEGATEAFF. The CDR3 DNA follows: TGCGCCAGCAGCCCGGCCGAGGGGGCGACTGAAGCTTTCTTT.

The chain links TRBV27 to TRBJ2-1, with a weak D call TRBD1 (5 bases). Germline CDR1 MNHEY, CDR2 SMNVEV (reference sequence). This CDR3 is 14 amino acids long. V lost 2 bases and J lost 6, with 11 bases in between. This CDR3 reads CASSLQGPANEQFF. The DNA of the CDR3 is TGTGCCAGCAGTTTACAGGGCCCGGCCAATGAGCAGTTCTTC.

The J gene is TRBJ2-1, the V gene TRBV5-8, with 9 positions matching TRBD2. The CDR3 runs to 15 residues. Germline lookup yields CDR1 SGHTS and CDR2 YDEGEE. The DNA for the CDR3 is TGTGCTCATCGGATGGCGGGAGGGAGAAACAATGAGCAGTTCTTC. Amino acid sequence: CAHRMAGGRNNEQFF.

CDR3 region: CASAPGVITEAFF. The DNA of the CDR3 is TGTGCCAGCGCCCCGGGGGTAATCACTGAAGCTTTCTTT. V is TRBV27 and J is TRBJ1-1, with D perhaps TRBD1 (5 bases). Germline CDR1 is MNHEY and CDR2 is SMNVEV (reference sequence). The CDR3 has 13 amino acids. The ends were cut back, 8 bases at V and 4 bases at J, with 14 bases in the middle.

For the CDR3, the DNA is TGCGCCAGCACCTTGGAGGTCACCGGGGAGCTGTTTTTT. It yields the protein CASTLEVTGELFF. The rearrangement uses TRBV4-1 and TRBJ2-2; D is perhaps TRBD2 (5 bases). Germline V lookup: CDR1 MGHRA, CDR2 YSYEKL. The CDR3 has 13 amino acids. The V end lost 7 bases, the J end lost 4 bases, and 10 bases lay between the germline ends.

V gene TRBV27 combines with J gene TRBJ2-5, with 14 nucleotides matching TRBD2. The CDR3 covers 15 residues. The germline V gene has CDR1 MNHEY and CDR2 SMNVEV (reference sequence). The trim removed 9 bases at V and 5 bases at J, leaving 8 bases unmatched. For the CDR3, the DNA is TGTGCCAGGAAGACTAGCGGGAGGGAGGGGGAGACCCAGTACTTC. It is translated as CARKTSGREGETQYF.

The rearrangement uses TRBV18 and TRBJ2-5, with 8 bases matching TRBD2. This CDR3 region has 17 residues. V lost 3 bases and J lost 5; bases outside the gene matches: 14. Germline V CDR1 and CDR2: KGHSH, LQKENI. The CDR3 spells CASSPLRPGRAGETQYF. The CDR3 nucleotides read TGTGCCAGCTCACCCCTCAGGCCCGGGAGGGCCGGGGAGACCCAGTACTTC.

CDR3 sequence (DNA): TGTGCCAGCAGTTTATATATGAGCTCCTACGAGCAGTACTTC. Translation: CASSLYMSSYEQYF. The V gene is TRBV28, the J gene TRBJ2-7; D ambiguous. Trimming shortened V by 1 base and J by 0 bases, and 7 bases separated the two germline ends. Germline V CDR1 and CDR2: MDHEN, SYDVKM. This CDR3 comprises 14 residues.

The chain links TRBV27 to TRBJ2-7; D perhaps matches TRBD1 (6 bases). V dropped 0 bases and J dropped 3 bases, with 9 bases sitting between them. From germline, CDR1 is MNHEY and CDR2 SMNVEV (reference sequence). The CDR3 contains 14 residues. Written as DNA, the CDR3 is TGTGCCAGCAGTTTATCCGGGACAAACTACGAGCAGTACTTC. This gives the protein CASSLSGTNYEQYF.

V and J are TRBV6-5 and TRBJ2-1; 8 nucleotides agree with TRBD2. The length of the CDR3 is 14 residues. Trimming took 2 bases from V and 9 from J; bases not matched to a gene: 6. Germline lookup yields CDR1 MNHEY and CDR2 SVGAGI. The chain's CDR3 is CASSYAQREFEQFF. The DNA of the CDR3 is TGTGCCAGCAGTTACGCCCAGCGGGAGTTTGAGCAGTTCTTC.

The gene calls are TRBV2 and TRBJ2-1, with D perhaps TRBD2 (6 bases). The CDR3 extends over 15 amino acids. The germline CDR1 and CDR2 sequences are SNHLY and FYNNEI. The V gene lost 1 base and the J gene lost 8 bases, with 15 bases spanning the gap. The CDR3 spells CASSEGLGLAHEQFF. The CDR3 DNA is TGTGCCAGCAGTGAAGGCCTGGGACTGGCGCATGAGCAGTTCTTC. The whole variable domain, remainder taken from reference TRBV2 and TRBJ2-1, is EPEVTQTPSHQVTQMGQEVILRCVPISNHLYFYWYRQILGQKVEFLVSFYNNEISEKSEIFDDQFSVERPDGSNFTLKIRSTKLEDSAMYFCASSEGLGLAHEQFFGPGTRLTVL.

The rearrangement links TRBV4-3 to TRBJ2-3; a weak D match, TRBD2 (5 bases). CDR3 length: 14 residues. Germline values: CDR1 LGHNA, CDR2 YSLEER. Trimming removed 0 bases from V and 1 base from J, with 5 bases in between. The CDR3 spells CASSQDSGTDTQYF. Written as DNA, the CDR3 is TGCGCCAGCAGCCAAGATAGCGGCACAGATACGCAGTATTTT.